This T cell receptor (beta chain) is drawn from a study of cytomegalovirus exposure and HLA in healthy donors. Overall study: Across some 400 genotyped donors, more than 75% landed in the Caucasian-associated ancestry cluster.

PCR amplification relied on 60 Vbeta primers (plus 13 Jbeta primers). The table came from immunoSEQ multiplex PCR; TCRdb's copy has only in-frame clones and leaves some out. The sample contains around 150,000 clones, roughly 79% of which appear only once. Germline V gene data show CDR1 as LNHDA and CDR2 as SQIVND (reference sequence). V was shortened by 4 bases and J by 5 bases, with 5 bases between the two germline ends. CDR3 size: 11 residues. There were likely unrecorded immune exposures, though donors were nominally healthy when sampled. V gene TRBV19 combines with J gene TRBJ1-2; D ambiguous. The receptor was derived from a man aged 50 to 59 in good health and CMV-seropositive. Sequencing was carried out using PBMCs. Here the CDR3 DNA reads TGTGCCAGTAGTACGGGGTATGGCTACACCTTC. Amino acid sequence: CASSTGYGYTF.